The 13 T cell receptor beta chains below were found in one sample sequenced in a study of blood T cell repertoires in COVID-19 (dated by TCRdb to the early 2020s). Library creation used the immunoSEQ multiplex PCR assay. TCRdb retrieved this table from immuneACCESS and kept in-frame rearrangements only. Not all clones are present; in checked studies, unresolved V genes account for under half, and no reason is known for the remainder. A total of over 80,000 clones appear in this sample, approximately 75% of them only once. The top ten clones comprise about 4.2% of the sample. The specimen sequenced was peripheral blood. All receptors come from a woman aged 50 to 60 with acute or convalescent COVID-19.

The chain is built from TRBV7-9 and TRBJ1-2, with 8 bases that match TRBD1. Germline V CDR1 and CDR2: SEHNR, FQNEAQ (reference sequence). The junction had 6 bases not matched to a gene; V was cut back by 5 bases and J by 7 bases. The CDR3 loop spans 13 amino acids. CDR3 loop: CASSVDRGGGYTF. The CDR3 DNA sequence: TGTGCCAGCAGCGTTGACAGGGGAGGTGGCTACACCTTC.

The chain recombines TRBV18 with TRBJ2-1, with 8 bases that match TRBD1. CDR1 is KGHSH and CDR2 is LQKENI in the germline V gene. The junction had 4 bases not matched to a gene; V was cut back by 2 bases and J by 4 bases. The CDR3 covers 15 residues. The CDR3 loop reads CASSPGQGLYNEQFF. The CDR3 DNA is TGTGCCAGCTCACCAGGACAGGGTTTATACAATGAGCAGTTCTTC.

The CDR3 DNA reads as TGTGCCAGCAGCTCCCGGACTAGCGGGGGGCCAGATACGCAGTATTTT. The encoded protein is CASSSRTSGGPDTQYF. V gene TRBV5-4 combines with J gene TRBJ2-3; 14 bases are shared with TRBD2. The trim removed 3 bases at V and 4 bases at J, leaving 4 bases unmatched. Per the germline V gene, CDR1 is SGHNT and CDR2 is YYREEE (reference sequence). CDR3 length: 16 amino acids.

In this sample, this clone turned up a few times. This sequence joins TRBV24-1 and TRBJ1-4, with 7 bases fitting TRBD1. Germline V lookup: CDR1 KGHDR, CDR2 SFDVKD. V lost 4 bases to trimming and J lost 3 bases; unmatched junction nucleotides: 10. This CDR3 contains 17 residues. In DNA, the CDR3 is TGTGCCACCAGTGACTCTAGGGACAGCCGGGCTAATGAAAAACTGTTTTTT. It specifies CATSDSRDSRANEKLFF.

The CDR3 region is CASSYRWDRVETQYF. The CDR3 DNA is TGTGCCAGCAGTTACCGCTGGGACAGGGTGGAGACCCAGTACTTC. The genes are TRBV6-5 and TRBJ2-5; 9 bases are shared with TRBD1. J gave up 5 bases and V 2 bases, and 6 bases lay outside the gene matches. This CDR3 contains 15 residues. Per germline, CDR1 MNHEY and CDR2 SVGAGI.

The CDR3, as DNA: TGTGCCAGCAGCTCGTACGGGACAGGGGAGTACAATGAGCAGTTCTTC. As protein: CASSSYGTGEYNEQFF. V is TRBV7-3 and J is TRBJ2-1, with 10 bases aligning to TRBD1. Germline CDR1 and CDR2: SGHTA and FQGTGA. Germline trimming cut 4 bases from V and 4 bases from J; bases unmatched to any gene: 7. The CDR3 is 16 amino acids.

The gene calls are TRBV27 and TRBJ1-2; weak D call: TRBD1 (6 bases). Germline V lookup: CDR1 MNHEY, CDR2 SMNVEV (reference sequence). The CDR3 runs 14 residues. Trimming took 6 bases from V and 8 from J, leaving 19 bases between them. The CDR3 loop reads CASSAGQGWGGYTF. The CDR3 DNA reads TGTGCCAGCAGCGCCGGGCAGGGGTGGGGCGGCTACACCTTC.

The genes are TRBV5-1 and TRBJ1-1; TRBD1 matches at 10 bases. The V segment lost 4 bases and the J segment 1 base; nucleotides outside the gene matches: 7. The germline V gene encodes CDR1 SGHRS and CDR2 YFSETQ. The CDR3 totals 16 residues. Written as DNA, the CDR3 is TGCGCCAGCAGCGCTACCAGACAGGGGGCGAACACTGAAGCTTTCTTT. It translates to CASSATRQGANTEAFF.

This clone showed up just once. The chain uses TRBV10-3 and TRBJ1-5; 8 nucleotides agree with TRBD1. V lost 0 bases, J lost 1 base, and 2 bases stayed unmatched. Germline V CDR1 and CDR2: ENHRY, SYGVKD. CDR3 length equals 16 residues. CDR3 nucleotides: TGTGCCATCAGTGAGTCGCAGGGGGCGAGCAATCAGCCCCAGCATTTT. Encoded protein: CAISESQGASNQPQHF.

This clone is a singleton in its sample. The chain employs TRBV27 and TRBJ2-5; the match to TRBD1 covers 9 bases. The germline V gene encodes CDR1 MNHEY and CDR2 SMNVEV (reference sequence). The CDR3 has 15 amino acids. V shed 8 bases and J 0 bases; nucleotides not matched to a gene: 7. The chain's CDR3 is CASALDRGYQETQYF. The CDR3 DNA is TGTGCCAGCGCATTAGACAGGGGGTACCAAGAGACCCAGTACTTC.

The CDR3 protein is CASSQSRQGLAGWQETQYF. The CDR3 nucleotides are TGTGCCAGCAGCCAAAGTCGACAAGGACTAGCGGGGTGGCAAGAGACCCAGTACTTC. The J gene is TRBJ2-5, the V gene TRBV4-2; 12 bases line up with TRBD2. Losses at the gene ends were 2 bases for V and 2 bases for J; bases not matched to a gene: 12. The CDR3 contains 19 residues. Germline V gene sequence: CDR1 LGHNA, CDR2 YNFKEQ.

The chain couples TRBV5-8 to TRBJ1-2; a possible D gene is TRBD1 (6 bases). Germline CDR1 SGHTS, CDR2 YDEGEE. V was clipped by 4 bases and J by 4 bases, with 11 bases between them. The CDR3 is made up of 13 amino acids. The CDR3 loop is CASSQGFGYGYTF. CDR3 DNA sequence: TGTGCCAGCAGCCAGGGGTTCGGCTATGGCTACACCTTC.

The chain links TRBV28 to TRBJ2-7; 7 bases align to TRBD1. Germline CDR1 and CDR2: MDHEN and SYDVKM. There are 13 residues in the CDR3. V gave up 6 bases and J gave up 7 bases; unmatched junction bases: 9. DNA of the CDR3: TGTGCCAGCAGACGCACAGGGGCGCAGGAGCAGTACTTC. Translating it yields CASRRTGAQEQYF.